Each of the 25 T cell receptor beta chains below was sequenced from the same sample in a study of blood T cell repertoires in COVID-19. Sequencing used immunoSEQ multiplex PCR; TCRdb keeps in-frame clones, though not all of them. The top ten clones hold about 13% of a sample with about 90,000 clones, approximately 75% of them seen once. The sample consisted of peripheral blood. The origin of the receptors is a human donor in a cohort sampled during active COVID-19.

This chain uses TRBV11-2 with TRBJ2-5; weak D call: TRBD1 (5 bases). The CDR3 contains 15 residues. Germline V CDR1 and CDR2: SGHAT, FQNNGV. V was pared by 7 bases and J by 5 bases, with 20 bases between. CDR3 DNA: TGTGCCAGCACCCTAGGGGTTCCGGGCGCGGAGACCCAGTACTTC. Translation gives CASTLGVPGAETQYF.

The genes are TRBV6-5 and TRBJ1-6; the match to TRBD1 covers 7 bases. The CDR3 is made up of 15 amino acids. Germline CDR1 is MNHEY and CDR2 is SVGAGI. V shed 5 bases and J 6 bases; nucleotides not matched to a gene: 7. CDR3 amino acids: CASSTQDRINSPLHF. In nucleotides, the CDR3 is TGTGCCAGCAGTACCCAGGACAGGATTAATTCACCCCTCCACTTT.

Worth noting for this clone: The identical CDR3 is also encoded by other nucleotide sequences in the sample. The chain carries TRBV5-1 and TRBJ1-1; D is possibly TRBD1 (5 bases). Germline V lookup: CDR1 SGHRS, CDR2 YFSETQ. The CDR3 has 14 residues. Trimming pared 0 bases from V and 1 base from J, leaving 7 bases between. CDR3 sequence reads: CASSLEQANTEAFF. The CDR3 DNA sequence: TGCGCCAGCAGCTTGGAACAGGCGAACACTGAAGCTTTCTTT.

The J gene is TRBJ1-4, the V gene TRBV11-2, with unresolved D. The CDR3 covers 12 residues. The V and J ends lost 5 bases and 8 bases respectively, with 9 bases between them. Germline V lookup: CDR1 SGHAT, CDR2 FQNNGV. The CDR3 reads CASSLQQEKLFF. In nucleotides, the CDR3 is TGTGCCAGCAGCCTACAACAGGAAAAACTGTTTTTT.

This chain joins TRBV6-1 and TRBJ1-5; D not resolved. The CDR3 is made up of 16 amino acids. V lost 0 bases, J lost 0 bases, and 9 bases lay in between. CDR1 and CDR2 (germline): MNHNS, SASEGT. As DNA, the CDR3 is TGTGCCAGCAGTGAAGCCTGGCGGATTAGCAATCAGCCCCAGCATTTT. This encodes CASSEAWRISNQPQHF.

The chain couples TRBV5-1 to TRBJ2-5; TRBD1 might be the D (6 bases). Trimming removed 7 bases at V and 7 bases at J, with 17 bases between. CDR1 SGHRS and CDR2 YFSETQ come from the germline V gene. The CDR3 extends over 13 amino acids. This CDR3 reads CASDTGSSGTQYF. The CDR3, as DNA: TGCGCCAGCGACACAGGGTCCAGTGGGACCCAGTACTTC. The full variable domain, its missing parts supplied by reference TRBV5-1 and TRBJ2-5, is KAGVTQTPRYLIKTRGQQVTLSCSPISGHRSVSWYQQTPGQGLQFLFEYFSETQRNKGNFPGRFSGRQFSNSRSEMNVSTLELGDSALYLCASDTGSSGTQYFGPGTRLLVL.

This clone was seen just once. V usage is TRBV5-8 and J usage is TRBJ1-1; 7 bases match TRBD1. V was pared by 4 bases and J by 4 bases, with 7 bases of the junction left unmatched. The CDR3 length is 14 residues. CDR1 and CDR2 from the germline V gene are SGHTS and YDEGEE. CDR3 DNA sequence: TGTGCCAGCAGCAGGGACAGTCTCGTCACTGAAGCTTTCTTT. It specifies CASSRDSLVTEAFF.

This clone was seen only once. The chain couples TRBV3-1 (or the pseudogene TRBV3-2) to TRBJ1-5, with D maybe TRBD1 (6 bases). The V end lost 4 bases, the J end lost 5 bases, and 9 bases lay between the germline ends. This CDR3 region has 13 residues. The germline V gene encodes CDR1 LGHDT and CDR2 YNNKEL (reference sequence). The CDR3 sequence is CASSLAGDQPQHF. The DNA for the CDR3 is TGTGCCAGCAGCCTGGCAGGGGATCAGCCCCAGCATTTT.

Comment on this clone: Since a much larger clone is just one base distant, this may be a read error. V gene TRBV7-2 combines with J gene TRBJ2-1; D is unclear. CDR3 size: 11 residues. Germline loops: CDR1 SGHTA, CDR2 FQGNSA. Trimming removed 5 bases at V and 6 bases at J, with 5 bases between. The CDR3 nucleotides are TGTGCCAGCAGCCTACTCAATGAGCAGTTCTTC. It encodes CASSLLNEQFF.

The CDR3 DNA is TGTGCCAGCAGTTTTTCAGGGCGAATCTATCACGAGCAGTACTTC. The encoded protein is CASSFSGRIYHEQYF. V usage is TRBV28 and J usage is TRBJ2-7, with a tentative D call TRBD1 (5 bases). This CDR3 contains 15 residues. Germline V gene data show CDR1 as MDHEN and CDR2 as SYDVKM. The V and J ends lost 3 bases and 5 bases respectively, with 17 bases between them.

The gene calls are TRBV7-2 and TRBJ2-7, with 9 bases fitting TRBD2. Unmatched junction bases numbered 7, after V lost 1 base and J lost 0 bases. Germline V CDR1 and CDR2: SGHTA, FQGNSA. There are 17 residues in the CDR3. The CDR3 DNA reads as TGTGCCAGCAGCTTAGGCTGGGCTAGCGGGACCTCCTACGAGCAGTACTTC. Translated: CASSLGWASGTSYEQYF.

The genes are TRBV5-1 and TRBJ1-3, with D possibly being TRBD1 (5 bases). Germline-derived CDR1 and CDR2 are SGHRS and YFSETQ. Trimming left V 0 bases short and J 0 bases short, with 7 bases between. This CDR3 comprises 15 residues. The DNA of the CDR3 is TGCGCCAGCAGCTTGGTAGGGGACTCTGGAAACACCATATATTTT. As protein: CASSLVGDSGNTIYF. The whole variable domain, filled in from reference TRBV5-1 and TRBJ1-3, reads KAGVTQTPRYLIKTRGQQVTLSCSPISGHRSVSWYQQTPGQGLQFLFEYFSETQRNKGNFPGRFSGRQFSNSRSEMNVSTLELGDSALYLCASSLVGDSGNTIYFGEGSWLTVV.

The CDR3 loop reads CASSPHPQGAYSPLHF. The DNA of the CDR3 is TGTGCCAGCAGCCCCCACCCCCAGGGGGCCTATTCACCCCTCCACTTT. This chain links TRBV3-1 (or the pseudogene TRBV3-2) with TRBJ1-6, with 8 bases identical to TRBD1. Germline CDR1 is LGHDT and CDR2 is YNNKEL (reference sequence). V lost 4 bases, J lost 8 bases, and 10 bases stayed unmatched. The CDR3 spans 16 residues.

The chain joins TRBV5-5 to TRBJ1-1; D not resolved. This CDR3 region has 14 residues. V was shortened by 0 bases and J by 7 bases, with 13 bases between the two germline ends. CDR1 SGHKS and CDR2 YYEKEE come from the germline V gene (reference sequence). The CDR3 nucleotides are TGTGCCAGCAGCTTGGTCTCAATCCGGTATGAAGCTTTCTTT. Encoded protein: CASSLVSIRYEAFF.

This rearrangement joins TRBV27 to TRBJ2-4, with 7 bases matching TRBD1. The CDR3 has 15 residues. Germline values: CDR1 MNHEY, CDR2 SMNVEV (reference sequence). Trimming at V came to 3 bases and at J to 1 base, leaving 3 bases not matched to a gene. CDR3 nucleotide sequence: TGTGCCAGCAGTTTTAGGGGGCAGGCCAAAAACATTCAGTACTTC. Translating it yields CASSFRGQAKNIQYF.

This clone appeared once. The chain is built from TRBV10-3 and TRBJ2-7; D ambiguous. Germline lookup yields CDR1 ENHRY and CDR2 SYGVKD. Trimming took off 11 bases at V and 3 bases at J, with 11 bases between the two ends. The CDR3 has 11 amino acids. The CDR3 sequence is CASRDNYEQYF. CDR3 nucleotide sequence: TGTGCCTCCCGAGACAACTACGAGCAGTACTTC.

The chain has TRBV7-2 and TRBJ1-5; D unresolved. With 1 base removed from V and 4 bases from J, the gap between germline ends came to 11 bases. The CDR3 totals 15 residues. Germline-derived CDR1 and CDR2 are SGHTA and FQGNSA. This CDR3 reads CASSLDFSGNQPQHF. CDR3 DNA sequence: TGTGCCAGCAGCTTAGATTTCTCCGGGAATCAGCCCCAGCATTTT. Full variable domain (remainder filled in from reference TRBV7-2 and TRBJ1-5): GAGVSQSPSNKVTEKGKDVELRCDPISGHTALYWYRQSLGQGLEFLIYFQGNSAPDKSGLPSDRFSAERTGGSVSTLTIQRTQQEDSAVYLCASSLDFSGNQPQHFGDGTRLSIL.

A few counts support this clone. The CDR3 reads CASSLGRHYEQYF. The CDR3 DNA follows: TGTGCCAGCAGCTTAGGCAGACACTACGAGCAGTACTTC. V is TRBV7-3 and J is TRBJ2-7; no definite D call. CDR3 length equals 13 residues. The V and J ends lost 2 bases and 3 bases respectively, with 8 bases between them. Germline values: CDR1 SGHTA, CDR2 FQGTGA.

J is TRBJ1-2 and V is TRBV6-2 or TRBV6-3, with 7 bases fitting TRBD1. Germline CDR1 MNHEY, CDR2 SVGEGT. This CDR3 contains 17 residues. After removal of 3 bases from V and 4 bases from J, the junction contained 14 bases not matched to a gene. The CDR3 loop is CASSYLRQGLSSYGYTF. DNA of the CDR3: TGTGCCAGCAGTTATCTCCGACAGGGCCTGTCTAGCTATGGCTACACCTTC.

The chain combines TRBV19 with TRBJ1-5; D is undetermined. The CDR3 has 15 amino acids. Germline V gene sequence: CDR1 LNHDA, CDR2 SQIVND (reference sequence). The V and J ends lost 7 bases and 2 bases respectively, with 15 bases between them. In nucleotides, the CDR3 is TGTGCCAGTACCTCAAAAAGGAGGGGCAATCAGCCCCAGCATTTT. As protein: CASTSKRRGNQPQHF.

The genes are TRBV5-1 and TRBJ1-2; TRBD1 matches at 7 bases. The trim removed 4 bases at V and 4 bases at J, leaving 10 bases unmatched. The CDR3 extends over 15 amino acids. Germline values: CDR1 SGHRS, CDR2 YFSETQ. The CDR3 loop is CASSVQRQGRYGYTF. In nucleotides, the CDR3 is TGCGCCAGCAGCGTCCAAAGACAGGGACGCTATGGCTACACCTTC.

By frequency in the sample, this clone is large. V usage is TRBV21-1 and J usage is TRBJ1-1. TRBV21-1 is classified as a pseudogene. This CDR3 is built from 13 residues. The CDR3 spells CASSPEGNTEAFF. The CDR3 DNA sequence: TGTGCCAGCAGTCCAGAGGGGAACACTGAAGCTTTCTTT.

In DNA form, the CDR3 reads TGTGCCAGCAGCCCCGGGACAGAAAATAATTCACCCCTCCACTTT. Encoded protein: CASSPGTENNSPLHF. V is TRBV7-9 and J is TRBJ1-6; 7 nucleotides match TRBD1. V shed 5 bases, J shed 5 bases, and the junction held 6 bases outside the gene matches. The CDR3 sequence is 15 residues long. The germline V gene has CDR1 SEHNR and CDR2 FQNEAQ (reference sequence).

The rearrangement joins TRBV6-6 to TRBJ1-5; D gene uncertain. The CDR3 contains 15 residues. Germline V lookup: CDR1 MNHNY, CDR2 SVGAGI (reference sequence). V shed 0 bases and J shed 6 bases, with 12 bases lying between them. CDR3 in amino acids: CASSYSVAGSQPQHF. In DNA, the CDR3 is TGTGCCAGCAGTTACTCGGTGGCAGGCAGTCAGCCCCAGCATTTT.

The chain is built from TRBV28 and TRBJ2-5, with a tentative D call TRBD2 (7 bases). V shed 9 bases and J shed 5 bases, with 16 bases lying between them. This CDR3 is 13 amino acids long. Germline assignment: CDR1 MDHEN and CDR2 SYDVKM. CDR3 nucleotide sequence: TGTGCCAGTTGGGGGGGGGCCGGGGAGACCCAGTACTTC. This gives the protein CASWGGAGETQYF.